Shown below are 19 T cell receptor beta chains from a single sample sequenced in a study of blood T cell repertoires in COVID-19. Here immunoSEQ multiplex PCR was the method, and the copy in TCRdb shows in-frame clones only, minus some. The sample comprises about 310,000 clones, 75% to 90% of which are singletons, and 2.2% rests with the top ten. Specimen: PBMCs or T cells enriched from blood (not recorded which). These receptor sequences come from a man between 25 and 39 years old who had recovered from COVID-19.

This clone was observed once. The CDR3 sequence is CASKDRAGETQYF. CDR3 coding DNA: TGTGCCAGCAAAGACAGGGCGGGAGAGACCCAGTACTTC. V gene TRBV2 combines with J gene TRBJ2-5; TRBD1 matches 7 bases. With V trimmed by 7 bases and J by 4 bases, 6 bases remained unmatched. Germline V gives CDR1 SNHLY, CDR2 FYNNEI. The length of the CDR3 is 13 residues. Supplemented by reference TRBV2 and TRBJ2-5, the full variable domain reads EPEVTQTPSHQVTQMGQEVILRCVPISNHLYFYWYRQILGQKVEFLVSFYNNEISEKSEIFDDQFSVERPDGSNFTLKIRSTKLEDSAMYFCASKDRAGETQYFGPGTRLLVL.

The gene calls are TRBV6-5 and TRBJ2-5; D remains ambiguous. V lost 4 bases and J lost 3, with 9 bases in between. CDR1 MNHEY and CDR2 SVGAGI come from the germline V gene. The CDR3 is 13 residues long. Here the CDR3 reads CASSFTTKETQYF. The CDR3 DNA sequence: TGTGCCAGCAGTTTTACTACCAAAGAGACCCAGTACTTC.

This clone was counted once. The germline gene is not matched at one end of the junction; a read error may be the cause. V usage is TRBV24-1 and J usage is TRBJ2-1; D ambiguous. CDR3 size: 12 residues. CDR1 and CDR2 from the germline V gene are KGHDR and SFDVKD. The CDR3 is CATSDLAESLLF. DNA of the CDR3: TGTGCCACCAGTGATTTAGCTGAATCCTTGCTCTTC.

V gene TRBV18 combines with J gene TRBJ2-1; TRBD1 aligns across 7 bases. After removal of 1 base from V and 2 bases from J, the junction contained 2 bases not matched to a gene. The CDR3 is 15 residues long. Germline-derived CDR1 and CDR2 are KGHSH and LQKENI. The CDR3 DNA sequence: TGTGCCAGCTCACCACTCACAGGGGCCTACAATGAGCAGTTCTTC. This encodes CASSPLTGAYNEQFF.

This clone was detected only once. The gene calls are TRBV10-3 and TRBJ1-3; 7 bases map to TRBD1. The junction had 10 bases not matched to a gene; V was cut back by 10 bases and J by 4 bases. This CDR3 contains 14 residues. CDR1 ENHRY and CDR2 SYGVKD come from the germline V gene. CDR3 sequence reads: CARPGTVWGNTIYF. The CDR3 nucleotides read TGTGCCAGACCCGGGACAGTTTGGGGAAACACCATATATTTT.

This chain joins TRBV7-8 and TRBJ1-1, with a weak D call TRBD1 (5 bases). The CDR3 sequence is 16 residues long. The V gene lost 4 bases and the J gene lost 0 bases, with 15 bases spanning the gap. Germline V gene sequence: CDR1 SGHVS, CDR2 FQNEAQ. The CDR3, as DNA: TGTGCCAGCAGCTCACTACAGGAGTCTCTGAACACTGAAGCTTTCTTT. Protein sequence: CASSSLQESLNTEAFF.

The chain uses TRBV24-1 and TRBJ2-7; the match to TRBD2 covers 11 bases. The CDR3 runs 14 residues. Trimming removed 9 bases from V and 6 bases from J; junction bases left unmatched: 9. In germline, CDR1 is KGHDR, CDR2 SFDVKD. The CDR3, as DNA: TGTGCCACCCGGGCTAGCGGGGGGACGGGCGAGCAGTACTTC. Its protein product is CATRASGGTGEQYF.

The chain joins TRBV5-4 to TRBJ2-7; TRBD1 aligns across 9 bases. With 4 bases clipped from V and 0 bases from J, the junction kept 2 bases outside the gene matches. The CDR3 spans 14 residues. From germline, CDR1 is SGHNT and CDR2 YYREEE (reference sequence). This CDR3 reads CASSRQGGSYEQYF. In DNA, the CDR3 is TGTGCCAGCAGCCGACAGGGGGGCTCCTACGAGCAGTACTTC.

V and J are TRBV11-2 and TRBJ2-7; tentatively, D is TRBD1 (5 bases). Germline V gene sequence: CDR1 SGHAT, CDR2 FQNNGV. V lost 3 bases and J 0 bases, leaving 12 bases between the germline ends. CDR3 size: 15 residues. CDR3 coding DNA: TGTGCCAGCAGCTTTACAGGTTATCTCTCCTACGAGCAGTACTTC. Its translation: CASSFTGYLSYEQYF. Full variable domain (rest looked up from reference TRBV11-2 and TRBJ2-7): EAGVAQSPRYKIIEKRQSVAFWCNPISGHATLYWYQQILGQGPKLLIQFQNNGVVDDSQLPKDRFSAERLKGVDSTLKIQPAKLEDSAVYLCASSFTGYLSYEQYFGPGTRLTVT.

The chain links TRBV7-2 to TRBJ1-1; the D gene is possibly TRBD1 (5 bases). Per germline, CDR1 SGHTA and CDR2 FQGNSA. CDR3 length: 13 residues. The V end lost 5 bases, the J end lost 4 bases, and 11 bases lay between the germline ends. The CDR3 loop is CASSLMGLTEAFF. The CDR3 coding sequence is TGTGCCAGCAGCCTCATGGGGCTCACTGAAGCTTTCTTT.

The chain joins TRBV24-1 to TRBJ1-1, with unresolved D. CDR1 KGHDR and CDR2 SFDVKD come from the germline V gene. The CDR3 has 15 residues. Trimming shortened V by 3 bases and J by 8 bases, and 18 bases separated the two germline ends. CDR3 protein: CATSDPRLPGGEAFF. CDR3 nucleotides: TGTGCCACCAGTGATCCCCGGCTTCCGGGAGGAGAAGCTTTCTTT.

The chain carries TRBV7-9 and TRBJ2-2; no definite D call. Trimming left V 1 base short and J 7 bases short, with 13 bases between. This CDR3 comprises 15 residues. Germline V gene sequence: CDR1 SEHNR, CDR2 FQNEAQ (reference sequence). This CDR3 reads CASSLVRSRGGELFF. In nucleotides, the CDR3 is TGTGCCAGCAGCTTAGTCAGATCACGCGGCGGGGAGCTGTTTTTT. Full variable domain (rest looked up from reference TRBV7-9 and TRBJ2-2): DTGVSQNPRHKITKRGQNVTFRCDPISEHNRLYWYRQTLGQGPEFLTYFQNEAQLEKSRLLSDRFSAERPKGSFSTLEIQRTEQGDSAMYLCASSLVRSRGGELFFGEGSRLTVL.

CDR3 in DNA: TGTGCCAGCAGCTTGGGATACAGGGGTGGGACAGATACGCAGTATTTT. Translating gives CASSLGYRGGTDTQYF. The chain uses TRBV5-8 and TRBJ2-3; the match to TRBD1 covers 7 bases. V was clipped by 0 bases and J by 3 bases; unmatched bases: 7. Per the germline V gene, CDR1 is SGHTS and CDR2 is YDEGEE. This CDR3 is built from 16 residues.

This clone was counted between two and nine times. The chain couples TRBV3-1 (or the pseudogene TRBV3-2) to TRBJ1-2; D is unresolved. Trimming pared 4 bases from V and 8 bases from J, leaving 14 bases between. Germline V CDR1 and CDR2: LGHDT, YNNKEL (reference sequence). The CDR3 has 13 amino acids. In nucleotides, the CDR3 is TGTGCCAGCAGCCGAGTAAGTTTCCCCGGCTACACCTTC. This encodes CASSRVSFPGYTF.

V gene TRBV19 combines with J gene TRBJ1-2; 8 bases map to TRBD1. Germline V CDR1 and CDR2: LNHDA, SQIVND (reference sequence). V dropped 5 bases and J dropped 2; count of bases not matched to a gene: 10. This CDR3 has 16 residues. The CDR3 protein is CASSPRQGPMNYGYTF. CDR3 sequence (DNA): TGTGCCAGTAGTCCCCGACAGGGGCCGATGAACTATGGCTACACCTTC.

The rearrangement joins TRBV2 to TRBJ1-2, with 7 bases aligning to TRBD1. This CDR3 has 14 residues. In germline, CDR1 is SNHLY, CDR2 FYNNEI. Trimming at V came to 6 bases and at J to 6 bases, leaving 10 bases not matched to a gene. CDR3 DNA: TGTGCCAGCAGGGCATCGACAGGGTGGGATGGCTACACCTTC. Its protein is CASRASTGWDGYTF.

The V and J genes are TRBV3-1 (or the pseudogene TRBV3-2) and TRBJ1-6; 8 bases are a match to TRBD1. Germline V gene lookup returns CDR1 LGHDT and CDR2 YNNKEL (reference sequence). The CDR3 runs to 13 residues. With V trimmed by 8 bases and J by 10 bases, 7 bases remained unmatched. CDR3 protein: CASSTGGWSPLHF. CDR3 DNA: TGTGCCAGCTCCACAGGGGGTTGGTCACCCCTCCACTTT.

This chain uses TRBV19 with TRBJ2-7; possible D gene TRBD1, 6 bases. Germline assignment: CDR1 LNHDA and CDR2 SQIVND (reference sequence). The CDR3 runs to 14 residues. Trimming shortened V by 5 bases and J by 2 bases, and 13 bases separated the two germline ends. CDR3 in amino acids: CASSPLDSTYEQYF. The CDR3 nucleotides read TGTGCCAGTAGTCCTCTGGACAGTACCTACGAGCAGTACTTC.

This sequence joins TRBV5-4 and TRBJ2-5, with D possibly matching TRBD2 (5 bases). CDR1 and CDR2 (germline): SGHNT, YYREEE (reference sequence). With 7 bases removed from V and 7 bases from J, the gap between germline ends came to 23 bases. The CDR3 contains 15 residues. The CDR3 sequence: CASEASAGKTGTQYF. In DNA form, the CDR3 reads TGTGCCAGCGAGGCTTCCGCGGGCAAGACGGGGACCCAGTACTTC.